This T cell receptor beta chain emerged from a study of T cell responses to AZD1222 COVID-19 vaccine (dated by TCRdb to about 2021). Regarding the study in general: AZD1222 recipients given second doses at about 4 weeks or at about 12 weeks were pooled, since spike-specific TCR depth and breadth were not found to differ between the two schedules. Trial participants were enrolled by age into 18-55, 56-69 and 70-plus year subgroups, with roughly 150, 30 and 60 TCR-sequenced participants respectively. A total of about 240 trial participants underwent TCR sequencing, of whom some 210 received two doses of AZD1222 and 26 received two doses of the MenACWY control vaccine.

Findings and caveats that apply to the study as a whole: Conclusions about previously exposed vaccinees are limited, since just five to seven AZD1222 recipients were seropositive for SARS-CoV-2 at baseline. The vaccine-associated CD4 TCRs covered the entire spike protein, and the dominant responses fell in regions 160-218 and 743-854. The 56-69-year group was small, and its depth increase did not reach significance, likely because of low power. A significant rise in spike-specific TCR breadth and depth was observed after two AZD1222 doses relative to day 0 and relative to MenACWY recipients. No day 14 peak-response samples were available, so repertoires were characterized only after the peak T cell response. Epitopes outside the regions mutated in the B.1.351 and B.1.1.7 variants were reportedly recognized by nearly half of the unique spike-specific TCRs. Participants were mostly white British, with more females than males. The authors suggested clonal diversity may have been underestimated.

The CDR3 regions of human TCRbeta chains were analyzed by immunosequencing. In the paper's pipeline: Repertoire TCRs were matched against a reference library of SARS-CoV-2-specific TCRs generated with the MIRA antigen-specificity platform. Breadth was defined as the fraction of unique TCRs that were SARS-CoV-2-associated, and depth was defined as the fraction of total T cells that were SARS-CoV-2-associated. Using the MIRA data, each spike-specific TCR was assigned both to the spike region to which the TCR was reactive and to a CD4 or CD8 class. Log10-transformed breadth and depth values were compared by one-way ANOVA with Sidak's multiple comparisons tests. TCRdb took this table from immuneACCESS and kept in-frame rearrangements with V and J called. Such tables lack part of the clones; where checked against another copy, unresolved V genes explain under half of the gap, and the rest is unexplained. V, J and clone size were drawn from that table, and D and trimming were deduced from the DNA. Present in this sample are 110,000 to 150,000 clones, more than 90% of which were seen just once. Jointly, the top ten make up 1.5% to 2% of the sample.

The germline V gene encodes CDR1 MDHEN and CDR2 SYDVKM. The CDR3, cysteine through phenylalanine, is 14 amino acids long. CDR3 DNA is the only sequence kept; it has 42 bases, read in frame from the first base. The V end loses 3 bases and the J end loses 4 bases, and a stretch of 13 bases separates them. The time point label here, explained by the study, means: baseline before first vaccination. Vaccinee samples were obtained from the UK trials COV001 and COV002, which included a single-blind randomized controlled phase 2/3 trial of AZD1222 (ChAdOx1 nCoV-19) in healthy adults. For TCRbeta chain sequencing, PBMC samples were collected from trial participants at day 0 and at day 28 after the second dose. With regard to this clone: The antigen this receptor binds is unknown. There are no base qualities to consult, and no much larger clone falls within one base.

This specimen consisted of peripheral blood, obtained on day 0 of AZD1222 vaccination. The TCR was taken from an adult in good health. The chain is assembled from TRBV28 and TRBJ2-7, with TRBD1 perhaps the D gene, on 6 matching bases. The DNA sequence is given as TGTGCCAGCAGTTTCGGTGACAGGCAGTACGAGCAGTACTTC. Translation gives CASSFGDRQYEQYF.